The rows below give T cell receptor beta chains drawn from one sample of a study of blood T cell repertoires in COVID-19. Measured with immunoSEQ multiplex PCR; TCRdb has only the in-frame clones, and not every one. Seen here are about 140,000 clones, roughly four fifths observed once, and the top ten hold 13%. The sequenced sample was peripheral blood. These receptors were taken from an elderly man with acute or convalescent COVID-19. The CDR3 runs from the conserved cysteine through the conserved F or W. Fields, in order: V gene, CDR3 length, J gene, CDR3 protein.

V: TRBV5-1
length: 14
J: TRBJ1-1
CDR3: CASSKGTGGTEAFF

V: TRBV4-2
length: 16
J: TRBJ2-3
CDR3: CASSQGLAGGPDTQYF

V: TRBV5-4
length: 16
J: TRBJ2-2
CDR3: CASSLAGFGSSGELFF

V: TRBV12-3/TRBV12-4
length: 12
J: TRBJ1-5
CDR3: CATSYSNQPQHF

V: TRBV6-6
length: 13
J: TRBJ2-5
CDR3: CASTFEGMQTQYF

V: TRBV7-9
length: 15
J: TRBJ1-6
CDR3: CASSTGVGLYSPLHF

V: TRBV7-2
length: 17
J: TRBJ2-7
CDR3: CASSFRGQGGALAEQYF

V: TRBV2
length: 13
J: TRBJ2-1
CDR3: CASSEARANEQFF

V: TRBV5-1
length: 16
J: TRBJ2-3
CDR3: CASSFEAGPGTDTQYF

V: TRBV6-4
length: 13
J: TRBJ1-5
CDR3: CASSADRGQPQHF

V: TRBV7-3
length: 13
J: TRBJ1-3
CDR3: CATTVGGRNTIYF

V: TRBV9
length: 14
J: TRBJ1-1
CDR3: CASSVVTGDTEAFF

V: TRBV12-3/TRBV12-4
length: 12
J: TRBJ2-3
CDR3: CASSPSGDTQYF

V: TRBV11-2
length: 14
J: TRBJ2-5
CDR3: CASSRPGVQETQYF

V: TRBV7-3
length: 13
J: TRBJ2-3
CDR3: CASSSQRRDTQYF

V: TRBV24-1
length: 13
J: TRBJ1-4
CDR3: CATSDGPREKLFF

V: TRBV30
length: 11
J: TRBJ2-2
CDR3: CVAGGTGELFF

V: TRBV19
length: 18
J: TRBJ1-5
CDR3: CASSTTGATINSNQPQHF